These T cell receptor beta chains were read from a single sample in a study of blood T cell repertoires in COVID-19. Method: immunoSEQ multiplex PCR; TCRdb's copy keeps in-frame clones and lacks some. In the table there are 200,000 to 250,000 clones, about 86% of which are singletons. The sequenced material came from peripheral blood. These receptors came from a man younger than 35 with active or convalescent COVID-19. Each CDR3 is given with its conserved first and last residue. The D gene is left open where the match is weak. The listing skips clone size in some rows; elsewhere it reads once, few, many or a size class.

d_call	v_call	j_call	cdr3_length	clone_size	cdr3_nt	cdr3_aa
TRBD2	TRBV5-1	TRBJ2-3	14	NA	TGCGCCAGCTTCTTAGCGGGAAACACAGATACGCAGTATTTT	CASFLAGNTDTQYF
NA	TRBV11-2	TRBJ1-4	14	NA	TGTGCCAGCAGCCCAACTGGAGGGGATGAAAAACTGTTTTTT	CASSPTGGDEKLFF
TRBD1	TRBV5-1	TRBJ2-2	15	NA	TGCGCCAGCAGCTTTGGACAGGGTGGGTCCGGGGAGCTGTTTTTT	CASSFGQGGSGELFF
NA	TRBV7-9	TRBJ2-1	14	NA	TGTGCCAGCAGCTTATCAACCGGCAGCGGTGAGCAGTTCTTC	CASSLSTGSGEQFF
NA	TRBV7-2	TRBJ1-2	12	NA	TGTGCCAGCAGCGTTTCCAGGGATGGCTACACCTTC	CASSVSRDGYTF
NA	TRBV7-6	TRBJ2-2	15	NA	TGTGCCAGCAGACAGGGAGCGCATAACACCGGGGAGCTGTTTTTT	CASRQGAHNTGELFF
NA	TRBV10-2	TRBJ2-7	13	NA	TGCGCCAGCGGGGGGGCCTCGGGCTACGAGCAGTACTTC	CASGGASGYEQYF
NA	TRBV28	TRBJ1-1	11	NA	TGTGCCAGCAGTTTGGCTTTTGAAGCTTTCTTT	CASSLAFEAFF
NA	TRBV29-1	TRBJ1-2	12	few	TGCAGCGTTGAAGATTATCTCTATGGCTACACCTTC	CSVEDYLYGYTF
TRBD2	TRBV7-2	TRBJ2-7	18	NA	TGTGCCAGCAGCTTAGAGGGGCTAGCGGGAAGTTCCCTCTACGAGCAGTACTTC	CASSLEGLAGSSLYEQYF
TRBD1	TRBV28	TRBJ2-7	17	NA	TGTGCCAGCAGTGACTTAGGCTTCCGGGACAGAATCTACGAGCAGTACTTC	CASSDLGFRDRIYEQYF
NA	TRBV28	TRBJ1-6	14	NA	TGTGCCAGCAGTTCGGGGGGTACCTATTCACCCCTCCACTTT	CASSSGGTYSPLHF
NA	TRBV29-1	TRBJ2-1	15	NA	TGCAGCGTTGAAATCTTTAGAGGGGGAAACAATGAGCAGTTCTTC	CSVEIFRGGNNEQFF
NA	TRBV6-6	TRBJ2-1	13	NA	TGTGCCAGCAGTTACAACCAGGGAAATGAGCAGTTCTTC	CASSYNQGNEQFF
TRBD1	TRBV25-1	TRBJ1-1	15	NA	TGTGCCAGCAGTGACCCGACAGGGGTGAACACTGAAGCTTTCTTT	CASSDPTGVNTEAFF
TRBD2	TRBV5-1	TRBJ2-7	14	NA	TGCGCCAGCAGCTTGGTTGAGACTAGCGACGAGCAGTACTTC	CASSLVETSDEQYF
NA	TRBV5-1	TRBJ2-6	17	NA	TGCGCCAGCAGCTTGGTTCAGGACTGGGGAGGGGCCAACGTCCTGACTTTC	CASSLVQDWGGANVLTF
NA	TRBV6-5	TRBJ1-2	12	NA	TGTGCCAGCTTCTCAGGAAACTATGGCTACACCTTC	CASFSGNYGYTF
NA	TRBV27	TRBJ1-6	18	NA	TGTGCCAGCAGTTTCCTTGATACAATTCGCCCGCGGGGTTCACCCCTCCACTTT	CASSFLDTIRPRGSPLHF
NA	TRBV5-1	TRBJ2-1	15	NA	TGCGCCAGCAGCTCCGACGGGGTCTCCTACAATGAGCAGTTCTTC	CASSSDGVSYNEQFF
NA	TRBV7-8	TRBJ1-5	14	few	TGTGCCAGCAGCGGGGGCATGGGCAATCAGCCCCAGCATTTT	CASSGGMGNQPQHF
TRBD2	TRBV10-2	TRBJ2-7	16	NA	TGCGCCAGCAGTGAGTTTCTAGCGGGGGCACCCTACGAGCAGTACTTC	CASSEFLAGAPYEQYF
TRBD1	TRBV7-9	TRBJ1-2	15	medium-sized	TGTGCCAGCAGCTTTACGACAGGGGACCCAGGGGGCTACACCTTC	CASSFTTGDPGGYTF